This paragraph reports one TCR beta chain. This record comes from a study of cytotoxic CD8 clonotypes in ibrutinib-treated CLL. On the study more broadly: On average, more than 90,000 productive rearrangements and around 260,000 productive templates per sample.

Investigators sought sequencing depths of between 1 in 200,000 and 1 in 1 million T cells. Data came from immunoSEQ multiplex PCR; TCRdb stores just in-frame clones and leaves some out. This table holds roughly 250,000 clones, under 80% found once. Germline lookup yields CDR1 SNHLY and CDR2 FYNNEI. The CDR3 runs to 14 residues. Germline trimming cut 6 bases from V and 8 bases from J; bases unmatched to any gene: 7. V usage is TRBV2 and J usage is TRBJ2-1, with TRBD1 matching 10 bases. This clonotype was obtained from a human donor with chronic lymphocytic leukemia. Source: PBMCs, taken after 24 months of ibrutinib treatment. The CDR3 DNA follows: TGTGCCAGCAGACGAGGACAGGGGGTCGATGAGCAGTTCTTC. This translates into CASRRGQGVDEQFF.